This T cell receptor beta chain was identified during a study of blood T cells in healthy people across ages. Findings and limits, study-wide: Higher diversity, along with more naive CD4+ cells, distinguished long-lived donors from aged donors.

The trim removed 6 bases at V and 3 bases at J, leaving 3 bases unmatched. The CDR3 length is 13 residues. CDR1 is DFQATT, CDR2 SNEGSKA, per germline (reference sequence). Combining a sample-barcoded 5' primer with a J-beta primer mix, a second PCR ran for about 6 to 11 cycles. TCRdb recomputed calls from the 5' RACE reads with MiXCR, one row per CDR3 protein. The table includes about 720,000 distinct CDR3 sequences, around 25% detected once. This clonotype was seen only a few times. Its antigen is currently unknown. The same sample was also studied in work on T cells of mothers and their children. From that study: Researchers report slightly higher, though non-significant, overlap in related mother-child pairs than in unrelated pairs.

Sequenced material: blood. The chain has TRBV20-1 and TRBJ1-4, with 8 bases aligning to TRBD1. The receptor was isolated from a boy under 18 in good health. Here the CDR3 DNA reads TGCAGTGCCGCACAGGGGGCTAATGAAAAACTGTTTTTT. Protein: CSAAQGANEKLFF.